This T cell receptor beta chain is from a study of shared clonotypes between healthy human individuals. Study results and caveats: With a handful of donors compared, 4% to 5% of naive CD4 clonotypes were shared.

Sequencing used immunoSEQ multiplex PCR; TCRdb keeps in-frame clones, though not all of them. The table records approximately 1,500,000 clones, 95% to 99% of them present only once. The germline gives CDR1 SGHKS, CDR2 YYEKEE (reference sequence). V gave up 4 bases and J gave up 9 bases, with 18 bases separating them. The CDR3 extends over 14 amino acids. This clone was recorded once. Its antigen is currently unknown. This chain connects TRBV5-5 to TRBJ2-3, with D perhaps matching TRBD2 (5 bases). The receptor was isolated from a man aged 25 to 40 in good health. Sequencing used naive CD4+ T cells sorted from blood. As to subset: CD45RA+ positively selected. CDR3 bases: TGTGCCAGCAGCCTAAAGATTGGGAGTGGGACGCAGTATTTT. Protein product: CASSLKIGSGTQYF.